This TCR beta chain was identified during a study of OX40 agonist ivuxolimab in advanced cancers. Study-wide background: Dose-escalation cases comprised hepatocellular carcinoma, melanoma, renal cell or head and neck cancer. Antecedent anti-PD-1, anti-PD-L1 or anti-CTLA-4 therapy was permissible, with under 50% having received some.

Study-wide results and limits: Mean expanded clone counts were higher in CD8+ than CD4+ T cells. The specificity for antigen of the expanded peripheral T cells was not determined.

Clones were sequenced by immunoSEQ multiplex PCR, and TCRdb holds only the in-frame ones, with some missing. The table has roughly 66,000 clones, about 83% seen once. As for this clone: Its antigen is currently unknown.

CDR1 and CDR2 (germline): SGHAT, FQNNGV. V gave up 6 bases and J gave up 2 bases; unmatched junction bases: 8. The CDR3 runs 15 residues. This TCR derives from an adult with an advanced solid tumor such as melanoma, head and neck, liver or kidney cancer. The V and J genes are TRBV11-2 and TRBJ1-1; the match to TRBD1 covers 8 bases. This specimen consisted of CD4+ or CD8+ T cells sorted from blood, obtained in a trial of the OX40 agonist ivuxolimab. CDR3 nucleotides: TGTGCCAGCAGACGAGGAGGGACAGGCAACACTGAAGCTTTCTTT. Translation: CASRRGGTGNTEAFF.